The subject of this entry is one T cell receptor (beta chain). Trimming removed 0 bases at V and 0 bases at J, with 11 bases between. Germline lookup yields CDR1 MNHEY and CDR2 SVGAGI. CDR3 length equals 16 residues. The sample is drawn from a study of T cell changes during pregnancy in multiple sclerosis. The method was immunoSEQ multiplex PCR; TCRdb's version includes in-frame clones alone and lacks a portion of them. The table includes about 51,000 clones, roughly 93% detected once. J is TRBJ1-1 and V is TRBV6-5; D perhaps matches TRBD1 (6 bases). The receptor's source is a female donor with multiple sclerosis, enrolled in a pregnancy study. This sample comprised peripheral blood, obtained in the second trimester of pregnancy. The DNA of the CDR3 is TGTGCCAGCAGTTACTCGACAGGCGCGATGAACACTGAAGCTTTCTTT. Its protein is CASSYSTGAMNTEAFF.